Each of the 9 T cell receptor beta chains below was sequenced from the same sample in a study of blood T cell repertoires in COVID-19. Here immunoSEQ multiplex PCR was the method, and the copy in TCRdb shows in-frame clones only, minus some. The sample yields some 290,000 clones, roughly nine tenths seen once. Specimen: peripheral blood. These receptors were collected from a woman aged 25 to 39 with COVID-19, enrolled during active disease.

This clone was observed once. The chain combines TRBV4-1 with TRBJ2-7; 8 bases are a match to TRBD1. Germline V gene lookup returns CDR1 MGHRA and CDR2 YSYEKL. This CDR3 has 16 residues. V was pared by 4 bases and J by 6 bases, with 14 bases of the junction left unmatched. CDR3 region: CASSRNRDRTSVEQYF. The CDR3 DNA is TGCGCCAGCAGCCGAAACCGGGACAGGACCTCCGTCGAGCAGTACTTC.

This rearrangement joins TRBV27 to TRBJ2-1; 7 bases are a match to TRBD2. With V trimmed by 2 bases and J by 7 bases, 11 bases remained unmatched. The length of the CDR3 is 16 residues. Germline-derived CDR1 and CDR2 are MNHEY and SMNVEV (reference sequence). CDR3 loop: CASSLAREGVYNEQFF. The DNA for the CDR3 is TGTGCCAGCAGTTTAGCCAGGGAGGGTGTTTATAATGAGCAGTTCTTC.

The rearrangement links TRBV2 to TRBJ2-7; D possibly corresponds to TRBD2 (6 bases). The CDR3 totals 12 residues. Germline lookup yields CDR1 SNHLY and CDR2 FYNNEI. The V gene lost 11 bases and the J gene lost 2 bases, with 13 bases spanning the gap. As DNA, the CDR3 is TGTGCCGGAGGGGCCGCAGCCTACGAGCAGTACTTC. It encodes CAGGAAAYEQYF.

V is TRBV29-1 and J is TRBJ1-2, with TRBD1 matching over 7 bases. CDR1 is SQVTM and CDR2 is ANQGSEA in the germline V gene. V lost 6 bases and J lost 4; bases outside the gene matches: 17. The CDR3 covers 16 residues. The CDR3 DNA is TGCAGCGTCGCCCTCCACACAGGGGTTATTTCCTATGGCTACACCTTC. Its protein product is CSVALHTGVISYGYTF.

The CDR3: CASSPLGIQETQYF. CDR3 bases: TGCGCCAGCAGCCCCCTCGGGATTCAAGAGACCCAGTACTTC. V is TRBV5-1 and J is TRBJ2-5; D is perhaps TRBD2 (5 bases). This CDR3 has 14 residues. Per germline, CDR1 SGHRS and CDR2 YFSETQ. Trimming cost V 4 bases and J 2 bases, with 12 bases left between them. The whole variable domain, remainder taken from reference TRBV5-1 and TRBJ2-5, is KAGVTQTPRYLIKTRGQQVTLSCSPISGHRSVSWYQQTPGQGLQFLFEYFSETQRNKGNFPGRFSGRQFSNSRSEMNVSTLELGDSALYLCASSPLGIQETQYFGPGTRLLVL.

The V call is TRBV10-3, the J call TRBJ1-1; D perhaps matches TRBD1 (6 bases). Trimming shortened V by 7 bases and J by 6 bases, and 21 bases separated the two germline ends. Germline V CDR1 and CDR2: ENHRY, SYGVKD. CDR3 length: 15 amino acids. The CDR3: CAIKDWGGRVAEAFF. DNA of the CDR3: TGTGCCATCAAGGATTGGGGGGGGCGAGTGGCTGAAGCTTTCTTT.

A single count supports this clone. This sequence joins TRBV11-2 and TRBJ1-1, with a tentative D call TRBD1 (5 bases). The CDR3 loop spans 12 amino acids. Germline-derived CDR1 and CDR2 are SGHAT and FQNNGV. Trimming stripped 2 bases from V and 7 bases from J, with 8 bases between. DNA for the CDR3: TGTGCCAGCAGCTTACGGGGGGTTGAAGCTTTCTTT. Translating it yields CASSLRGVEAFF.

The chain uses TRBV6-1 and TRBJ1-5; a weak D match, TRBD1 (5 bases). The CDR3 length is 15 residues. V was cut by 1 base and J by 2 bases, with 9 bases left in between. CDR1 and CDR2 (germline): MNHNS, SASEGT. CDR3 loop: CASSEGRGGNQPQHF. Written as DNA, the CDR3 is TGTGCCAGCAGTGAAGGGAGGGGTGGCAATCAGCCCCAGCATTTT.

The rearrangement links TRBV28 to TRBJ2-7; tentatively, D is TRBD2 (6 bases). Trimming removed 1 base from V and 0 bases from J, with 10 bases in between. CDR1 and CDR2 (germline): MDHEN, SYDVKM. There are 15 residues in the CDR3. The CDR3 spells CASSLYRGSSYEQYF. The CDR3 DNA sequence: TGTGCCAGCAGTTTATACCGGGGGAGCTCCTACGAGCAGTACTTC.